This entry describes one T cell receptor (beta chain). These data originate in a study of blood T cell repertoires in COVID-19. The overall study: Samples taken during acute and convalescent COVID-19 were collected in the United States, Italy and Spain.

CDR1 and CDR2 (germline): SGHAT, FQNNGV. V lost 5 bases and J lost 1; bases outside the gene matches: 5. The CDR3 consists of 16 residues. Data came from immunoSEQ multiplex PCR; TCRdb stores just in-frame clones and leaves some out. The data hold some 140,000 clones, with more than 70% observed a single time. Participants came from about two dozen US areas, aged about 18 to 95 years. Participants' reported clinical history set cohort assignment. Sequencing used PBMCs or T cells enriched from blood (not recorded which). The TCR originated in a man in his forties with acute COVID-19. J is TRBJ2-2 and V is TRBV11-2; 9 bases line up with TRBD2. For the CDR3, the DNA is TGTGCCAGCAGCCCCGGGACTAGCTTGAACACCGGGGAGCTGTTTTTT. It translates to CASSPGTSLNTGELFF.